Listed below are T cell receptor beta chains from one sample, sequenced in a study of T cell repertoires in cytomegalovirus infection. MiXCR was run by TCRdb on the reads, yielding one entry per CDR3 protein. This table holds about 220,000 distinct CDR3 sequences, around 40% found once. Antigen specificity for these receptors is unknown. Sequencing was performed on CD8+ T cells from cultured PBMCs, taken from culture after CMV antigen stimulation. The receptors derive from a human donor in good health (CMV status not recorded). Some clones in this sample may be carry-over from other donors' samples. Each CDR3 is given with its conserved first and last residue. Each record gives: CDR3 length, V gene, D gene, clone size, J gene, CDR3 protein, CDR3 DNA. D genes are given only for firm matches. Not all rows give a size; the values are once, few, many and, for expanded clones, a class.

>11|TRBV27|-|-|TRBJ1-1
CASSKNTEAFF
TGTGCCAGCAGTAAGAACACTGAAGCTTTCTTT
>19|TRBV7-9|TRBD1|-|TRBJ2-7
CASSEPLNPGTGISYEQYF
TGTGCCAGCAGCGAACCTCTTAACCCCGGGACAGGGATTTCCTACGAGCAGTACTTC
>16|TRBV12-3/TRBV12-4|-|-|TRBJ1-5
CASSERQSRSNQPQHF
TGTGCCAGCAGTGAACGACAGTCGCGTAGCAATCAGCCCCAGCATTTT
>12|TRBV7-6|TRBD1|-|TRBJ2-1
CASSEAGGAGFF
TGTGCCAGCAGCGAAGCAGGGGGCGCGGGGTTCTTC
>17|TRBV13|TRBD2|-|TRBJ2-7
CASSLGTSGTGVHEQYF
TGTGCCAGCAGCTTGGGGACTAGCGGAACCGGTGTCCACGAGCAGTACTTC
>13|TRBV7-8|TRBD2|-|TRBJ2-7
CASSSEGRDEQYF
TGTGCCAGCAGCTCGGAGGGGAGGGACGAGCAGTACTTC
>14|TRBV27|-|-|TRBJ2-5
CASSSTVGEATQYF
TGTGCCAGCAGTTCCACAGTTGGGGAAGCGACCCAGTACTTC
>12|TRBV10-3|-|-|TRBJ2-7
CANSGDAYEQYF
TGTGCCAACAGCGGTGATGCCTACGAGCAGTACTTC
>13|TRBV29-1|-|-|TRBJ2-7
CSVESPHSYEQYF
TGCAGCGTTGAGTCGCCGCACTCCTACGAGCAGTACTTC
>17|TRBV29-1|TRBD1|-|TRBJ2-1
CSVEDNGDRGVWDEQFF
TGCAGCGTTGAAGATAACGGGGACAGGGGAGTCTGGGATGAGCAGTTCTTC
>16|TRBV7-3|-|-|TRBJ1-1
CASSPSVGPMNTEAFF
TGTGCCAGCAGCCCGTCCGTCGGGCCGATGAACACTGAAGCTTTCTTT
>15|TRBV7-6|TRBD2|-|TRBJ2-1
CASSSLSGRADEQFF
TGTGCCAGCAGCTCGCTAAGCGGGAGGGCCGATGAGCAGTTCTTC
>15|TRBV27|-|-|TRBJ1-5
CASSNGRRGDQPQHF
TGTGCCAGCAGTAATGGGCGTAGAGGGGATCAGCCCCAGCATTTT
>14|TRBV5-5|-|few|TRBJ1-2
CASSFSTEYYGYTF
TGTGCCAGCAGTTTCTCGACGGAGTACTATGGCTACACCTTC
>15|TRBV20-1|-|-|TRBJ1-1
CSARPLGGMNTEAFF
TGCAGTGCTAGACCCCTTGGGGGGATGAACACTGAAGCTTTCTTT
>13|TRBV19|TRBD1|-|TRBJ1-1
CASSIDRDRRSFF
TGTGCCAGTAGTATAGATCGGGACAGAAGAAGTTTCTTT
>14|TRBV6-2/TRBV6-3|TRBD1|-|TRBJ2-1
CASSYGTGKNEQFF
TGTGCCAGCAGTTATGGGACAGGGAAAAATGAGCAGTTCTTC
>12|TRBV2|TRBD1|-|TRBJ2-7
CASPGTGGEQYF
TGTGCCAGCCCTGGGACAGGGGGCGAGCAGTACTTC
>15|TRBV29-1|TRBD1|-|TRBJ1-2
CSVEDQGQGATGYTF
TGCAGCGTTGAAGATCAGGGACAGGGGGCAACTGGCTACACCTTC
>16|TRBV24-1|TRBD1|few|TRBJ2-3
CATSDPLGQGTDTQYF
TGTGCCACCAGTGATCCCCTGGGACAGGGGACAGATACGCAGTATTTT
>14|TRBV10-3|-|once|TRBJ1-5
CAISESRGNQPQHF
TGTGCCATCAGTGAGTCTAGGGGCAATCAGCCCCAGCATTTT